This TCR beta chain was identified in a study of cytomegalovirus exposure and HLA in healthy donors. Primers for the PCR totalled 60 Vbeta and 13 Jbeta. The assay was immunoSEQ multiplex PCR, and TCRdb's table has in-frame clones only and misses some. The table has around 130,000 clones, about 76% seen once. CDR3 length: 13 residues. V was cut by 5 bases and J by 3 bases, with 5 bases left in between. The germline V gene encodes CDR1 MNHNY and CDR2 SVGAGI (reference sequence). The sample taken for sequencing was PBMCs. The TCR comes from a woman in her forties in good health and CMV-seronegative. The V call is TRBV6-6, the J call TRBJ2-6; D uncertain. The CDR3 is CASSTYGANVLTF. CDR3 DNA: TGTGCCAGCAGTACCTATGGGGCCAACGTCCTGACTTTC.